Below are 6 T cell receptor beta chains sequenced from a single sample in a study of T cells after posttransplantation cyclophosphamide. Cyclophosphamide on days +3 and +4 followed busulfan-fludarabine conditioning and a marrow graft. The method was immunoSEQ multiplex PCR; TCRdb's version includes in-frame clones alone and lacks a portion of them. The repertoire consists of around 12,000 clones, none detected only once. The sample in question was PBMCs, obtained after allogeneic stem cell transplant with posttransplant cyclophosphamide. These TCRs come from a female patient in her thirties or forties who received an allogeneic stem cell transplant from a related donor, was CMV-positive, and had acute GVHD only. A subset of T cells may come from the graft donor.

At least ten counts were recorded for this clone. The same CDR3 can be traced to other DNA sequences in this sample. Here the CDR3 reads CAISLGGRDYGYTF. In nucleotides, the CDR3 is TGTGCCATCAGTCTAGGGGGTAGGGACTATGGCTACACCTTC. This chain joins TRBV10-3 and TRBJ1-2; D may be TRBD1 (6 bases). The germline V gene has CDR1 ENHRY and CDR2 SYGVKD. V lost 5 bases and J lost 3, with 13 bases in between. The CDR3 covers 14 residues.

Many counts were recorded for this clone. The chain carries TRBV7-3 and TRBJ1-5; TRBD1 matches at 7 bases. Germline-derived CDR1 and CDR2 are SGHTA and FQGTGA. Losses at the gene ends were 5 bases for V and 0 bases for J; bases not matched to a gene: 7. This CDR3 has 16 amino acids. The CDR3 nucleotides are TGTGCCAGCAGCCCCGGGACAGCCTATAGCAATCAGCCCCAGCATTTT. Protein sequence: CASSPGTAYSNQPQHF.

In this sample, this clone turned up many times. The V call is TRBV10-3, the J call TRBJ2-7, with D uncertain. CDR3 size: 11 residues. Looked up from germline, CDR1 is ENHRY and CDR2 is SYGVKD. V lost 2 bases to trimming and J lost 5 bases, with 4 bases between them. This CDR3 is CAISEQNEQYF. The CDR3 DNA is TGTGCCATCAGTGAGCAGAACGAGCAGTACTTC.

This clone was counted ten times or more. The chain joins TRBV4-2 to TRBJ1-2; a weak D match, TRBD1 (5 bases). Germline CDR1 reads LGHNA; CDR2 reads YNFKEQ. The V gene lost 4 bases and the J gene lost 3 bases, with 12 bases spanning the gap. The length of the CDR3 is 14 residues. This CDR3 reads CASSREQDDYGYTF. The CDR3 nucleotides read TGTGCCAGCAGCCGAGAACAGGATGACTATGGCTACACCTTC.

The chain combines TRBV9 with TRBJ1-6; 7 bases map to TRBD1. Trimming cost V 0 bases and J 4 bases; bases outside gene matches: 4. The CDR3 consists of 16 residues. Germline loops: CDR1 SGDLS, CDR2 YYNGEE. CDR3 region: CASSVGTGVYNSPLHF. For the CDR3, the DNA is TGTGCCAGCAGCGTAGGTACAGGGGTGTATAATTCACCCCTCCACTTT.

The chain is built from TRBV5-6 and TRBJ2-3, with TRBD1 identical over 7 bases. Germline V gene lookup returns CDR1 SGHDT and CDR2 YYEEEE. The CDR3 loop spans 18 amino acids. J lost 3 bases, V lost 3 bases, and 16 bases had no gene match. CDR3 sequence reads: CASSSSWGQGDKTDTQYF. The CDR3 nucleotides are TGTGCCAGCAGCTCGAGTTGGGGTCAGGGGGACAAAACAGATACGCAGTATTTT.